The clone carrying this TCR beta chain has only a few counts. Its antigen remains unknown. One heparinised draw of blood, averaging about 110 mL, came from each donor. The sample originates from a study of beta chain features in type 1 diabetes. Regarding the study as a whole: It was among patients, rather than healthy donors, that naive, central memory and Treg TCRB repertoires appeared more similar. All four CD4+ subsets from Type 1 diabetes patients carried moderately but significantly shorter TCRB CDR3s.

The CDR3 is made up of 15 amino acids. Germline CDR1 reads MDHEN; CDR2 reads SYDVKM. V shed 6 bases, J shed 11 bases, and the junction held 11 bases outside the gene matches. Isolated RNA was reverse transcribed in full, so expressed TCRB transcripts were sequenced. Using immunoSEQ multiplex PCR, the repertoire was profiled, and TCRdb retains in-frame clones only, with some absent. The sample shows roughly 700,000 clones, roughly 12% of them seen only once. The clonotype originates from a man aged 18-30 years with type 1 diabetes. Specimen: naive CD4+ T cells from blood. The chain joins TRBV28 to TRBJ2-2; 11 bases fit TRBD2. This CDR3 is CASRRLAGTPKELFF. The CDR3 DNA sequence: TGTGCCAGCAGGCGACTAGCGGGGACGCCCAAAGAGCTGTTTTTT. The complete variable domain, with remaining parts taken from reference TRBV28 and TRBJ2-2, reads DVKVTQSSRYLVKRTGEKVFLECVQDMDHENMFWYRQDPGLGLRLIYFSYDVKMKEKGDIPEGYSVSREKKERFSLILESASTNQTSMYLCASRRLAGTPKELFFGEGSRLTVL.